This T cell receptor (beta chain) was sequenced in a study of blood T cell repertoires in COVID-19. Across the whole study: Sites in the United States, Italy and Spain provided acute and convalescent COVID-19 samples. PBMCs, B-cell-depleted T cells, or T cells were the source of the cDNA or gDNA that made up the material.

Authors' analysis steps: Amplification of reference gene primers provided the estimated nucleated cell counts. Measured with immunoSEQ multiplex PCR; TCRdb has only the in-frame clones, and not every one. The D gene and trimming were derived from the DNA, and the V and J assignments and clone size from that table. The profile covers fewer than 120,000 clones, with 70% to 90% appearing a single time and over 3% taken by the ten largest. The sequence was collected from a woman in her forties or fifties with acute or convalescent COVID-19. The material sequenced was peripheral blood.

The CDR3 protein is CATSDASGAYNEQFF. The CDR3 DNA reads TGTGCCACCAGTGATGCATCCGGGGCCTACAATGAGCAGTTCTTC. V is TRBV24-1 and J is TRBJ2-1, with D possibly TRBD2 on 5 matching bases. The V gene's germline CDR1 is KGHDR and CDR2 SFDVKD. The V and J ends lost 3 bases and 2 bases respectively, with 10 bases between them. This CDR3 comprises 15 residues.